This TCR beta chain appears in the sequencing data of a study of CD8 T cells in ankylosing spondylitis (dated by TCRdb to 2017 to 2019). Study-level background: To find TCR variants linked to disease, the study profiled T cell receptor beta repertoires in ankylosing spondylitis patients and healthy donors. Peripheral blood was sampled, and synovial fluid was also collected from ankylosing spondylitis patients. The full study cohort comprised about 23 ankylosing spondylitis patients and 85 to 120 healthy donors.

This clonotype was observed a handful of times. The target of this receptor is not known. No per-base quality is available; no much larger clone lies one base away. CDR1 is given as SNHLY and CDR2 as FYNNEI, both from the germline V gene. The CDR3 goes from the cysteine to the phenylalanine over 13 residues. Only CDR3 DNA remains: 39 bases, in frame from the first base. Trimming removed 7 bases from V and 4 bases from J, leaving 13 bases between the germline ends. Results and caveats for the whole study, not just this receptor: Some of the motif variants had been reported before in the synovial fluid and blood of reactive arthritis patients, a finding that suggests common disease-initiation mechanisms. A CD8+ phenotype was shown by the disease-linked clones, which were found at relatively low frequencies in peripheral blood. Significant enrichment of the disease-linked clones was reported in matched synovial fluid samples from ankylosing spondylitis patients. Blood from ankylosing spondylitis patients appeared to be characterized by a TCR beta motif made up of several highly homologous amino acid variants.

The sample was run on an Illumina HiSeq 2500. Quantitative 5'-RACE with molecular barcodes was used to prepare TCR beta libraries. The authors' analysis ran thus. A new computational method based on a probabilistic model of VDJ rearrangement was used to identify disease-linked TCR variants. The public reads were quality trimmed at Q25 with fastp and then assembled into clones with MiXCR by TCRdb, keeping productive beta chains. CDR3 protein sequences are deduplicated, and each keeps its most common genes and DNA. TCRdb's processing, not the authors' own work, is the source of the V and J calls. In all, the sample holds 750,000 to 850,000 distinct CDR3 sequences, and over 9.5% of those were seen once. The leading ten clones occupy about 0.49% of the sample.

The TCR sequence derives from a male donor with ankylosing spondylitis. Sequencing input: blood, either unsorted or a sorted T cell fraction (not recorded which). The chain couples TRBV2 to TRBJ1-2, and TRBD1 may be the D gene, going by 6 matching bases. The CDR3 region: CASNWDTGYGYTF. In nucleotides, the sequence is TGTGCCAGCAATTGGGACACGGGCTATGGCTACACCTTC.